The T cell receptor beta chain under discussion was sequenced for a study of blood T cells in healthy people across ages. Study outcomes and limitations: Long-lived and aged donors differed, with more naive CD4+ cells and higher diversity in the long-lived. Underestimates were what the diversity estimates from one million T cells were considered to be.

Germline values: CDR1 LGHNA, CDR2 YSLEER. V lost 4 bases and J lost 9; bases outside the gene matches: 4. The CDR3 has 14 residues. Comments on this clonotype: Its cognate antigen is unknown.

Then a second PCR, running about 6 to 11 cycles, was carried out with a sample-barcoded 5' primer and a J-beta primer mix. Each CDR3 protein is one row after TCRdb ran MiXCR on the 5' RACE reads. The table has about 1.4 million distinct CDR3 sequences, almost 60% seen once. V is TRBV4-3 and J is TRBJ1-6; 9 nucleotides match TRBD1. The sequenced sample was blood. The clonotype comes from a man younger than 35 in good health. This CDR3 is CASSPGTGPSPLHF. The CDR3 DNA sequence: TGCGCCAGCAGCCCCGGGACAGGGCCTTCACCCCTCCACTTT.